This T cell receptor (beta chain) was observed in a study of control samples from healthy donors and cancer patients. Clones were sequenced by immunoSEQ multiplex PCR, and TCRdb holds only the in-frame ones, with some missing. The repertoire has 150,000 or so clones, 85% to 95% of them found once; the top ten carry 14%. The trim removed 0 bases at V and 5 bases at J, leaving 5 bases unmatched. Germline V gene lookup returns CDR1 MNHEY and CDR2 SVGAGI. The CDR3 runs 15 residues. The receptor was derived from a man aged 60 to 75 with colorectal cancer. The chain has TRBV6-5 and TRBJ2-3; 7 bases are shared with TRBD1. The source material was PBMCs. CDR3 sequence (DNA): TGTGCCAGCAGTTACTCGGGACAGTTTCAAGATACGCAGTATTTT. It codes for CASSYSGQFQDTQYF.